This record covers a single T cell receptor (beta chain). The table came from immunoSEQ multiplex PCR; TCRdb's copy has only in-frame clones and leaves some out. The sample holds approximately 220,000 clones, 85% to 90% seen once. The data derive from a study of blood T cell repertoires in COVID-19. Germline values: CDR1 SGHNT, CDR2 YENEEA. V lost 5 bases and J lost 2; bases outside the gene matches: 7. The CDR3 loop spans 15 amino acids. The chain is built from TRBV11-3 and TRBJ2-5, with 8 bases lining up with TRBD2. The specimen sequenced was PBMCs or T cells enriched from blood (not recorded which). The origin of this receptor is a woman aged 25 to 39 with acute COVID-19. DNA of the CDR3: TGTGCCAGCAGCATAGGGGTAGCGGGGCAAGAGACCCAGTACTTC. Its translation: CASSIGVAGQETQYF.